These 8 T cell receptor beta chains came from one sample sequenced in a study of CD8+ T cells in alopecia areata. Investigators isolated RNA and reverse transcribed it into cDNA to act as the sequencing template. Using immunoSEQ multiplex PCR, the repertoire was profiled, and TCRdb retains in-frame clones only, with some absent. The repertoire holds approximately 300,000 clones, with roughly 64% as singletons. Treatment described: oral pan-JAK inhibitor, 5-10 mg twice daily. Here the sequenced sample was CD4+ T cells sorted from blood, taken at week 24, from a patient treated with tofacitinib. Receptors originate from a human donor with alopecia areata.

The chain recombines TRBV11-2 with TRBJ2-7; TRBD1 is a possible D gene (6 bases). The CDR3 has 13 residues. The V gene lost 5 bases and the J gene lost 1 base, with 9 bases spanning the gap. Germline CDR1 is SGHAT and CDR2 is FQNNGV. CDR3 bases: TGTGCCAGCAGCCTACAGGGTTCCTACGAGCAGTACTTC. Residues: CASSLQGSYEQYF.

CDR3 DNA sequence: TGTGCCAGCAGCCCCGGGACAGTTATGCCCATGAACACTGAAGCTTTCTTT. Encoded protein: CASSPGTVMPMNTEAFF. This sequence joins TRBV7-9 and TRBJ1-1; 7 nucleotides line up with TRBD1. The junction had 12 bases not matched to a gene; V was cut back by 5 bases and J by 0 bases. The CDR3 loop spans 17 amino acids. The V gene's germline CDR1 is SEHNR and CDR2 FQNEAQ (reference sequence).

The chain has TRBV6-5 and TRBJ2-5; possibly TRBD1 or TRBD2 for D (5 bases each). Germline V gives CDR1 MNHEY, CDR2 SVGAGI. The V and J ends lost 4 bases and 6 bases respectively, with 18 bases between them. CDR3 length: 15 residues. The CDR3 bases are TGTGCCAGCAGTTCGTGGGACGGGTCAGGGAAGACCCAGTACTTC. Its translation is CASSSWDGSGKTQYF.

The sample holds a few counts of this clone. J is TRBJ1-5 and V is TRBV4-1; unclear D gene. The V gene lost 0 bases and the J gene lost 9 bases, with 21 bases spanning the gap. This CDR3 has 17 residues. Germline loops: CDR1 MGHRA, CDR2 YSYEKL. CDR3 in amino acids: CASSQEAQVPVQGPQHF. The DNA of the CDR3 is TGCGCCAGCAGCCAAGAAGCCCAAGTCCCGGTTCAAGGGCCCCAGCATTTT.

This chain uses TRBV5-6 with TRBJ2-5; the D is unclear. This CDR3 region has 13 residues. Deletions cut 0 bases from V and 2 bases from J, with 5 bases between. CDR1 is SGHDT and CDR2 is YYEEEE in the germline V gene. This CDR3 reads CASSLGQQETQYF. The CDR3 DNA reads TGTGCCAGCAGCTTGGGGCAGCAAGAGACCCAGTACTTC.

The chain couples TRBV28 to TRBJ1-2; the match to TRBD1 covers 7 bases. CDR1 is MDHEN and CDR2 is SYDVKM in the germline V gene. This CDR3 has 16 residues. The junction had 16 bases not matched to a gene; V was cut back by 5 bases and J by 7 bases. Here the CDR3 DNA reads TGTGCCAGCAGTCCTAGACAGGGTTCTCGGGACGGTGGCTACACCTTC. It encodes CASSPRQGSRDGGYTF.

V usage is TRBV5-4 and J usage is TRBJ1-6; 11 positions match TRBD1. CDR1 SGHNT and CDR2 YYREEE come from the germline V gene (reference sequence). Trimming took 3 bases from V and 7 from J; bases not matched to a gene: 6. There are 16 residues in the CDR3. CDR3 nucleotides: TGTGCCAGCAGCTCCCCGGACAGGGGGCCGAATTCACCCCTCCACTTT. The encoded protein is CASSSPDRGPNSPLHF.

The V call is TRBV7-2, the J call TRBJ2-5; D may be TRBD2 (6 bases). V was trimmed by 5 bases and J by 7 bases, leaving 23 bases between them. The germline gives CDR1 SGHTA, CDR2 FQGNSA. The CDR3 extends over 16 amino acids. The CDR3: CASSPQREEWAGTQYF. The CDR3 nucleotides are TGTGCCAGCAGCCCGCAGAGGGAGGAGTGGGCAGGGACCCAGTACTTC.